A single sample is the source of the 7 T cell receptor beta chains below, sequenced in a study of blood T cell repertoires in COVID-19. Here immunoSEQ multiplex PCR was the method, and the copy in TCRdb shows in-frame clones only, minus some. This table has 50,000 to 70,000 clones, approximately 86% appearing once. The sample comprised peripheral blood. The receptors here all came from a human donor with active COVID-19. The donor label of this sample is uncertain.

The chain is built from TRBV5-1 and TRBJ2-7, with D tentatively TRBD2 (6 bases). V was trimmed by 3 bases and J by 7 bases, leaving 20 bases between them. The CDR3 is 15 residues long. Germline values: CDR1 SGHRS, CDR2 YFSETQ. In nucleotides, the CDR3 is TGCGCCAGCAGCTCGCCGGGACTGGGAAGCAGGGAGCAGTACTTC. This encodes CASSSPGLGSREQYF.

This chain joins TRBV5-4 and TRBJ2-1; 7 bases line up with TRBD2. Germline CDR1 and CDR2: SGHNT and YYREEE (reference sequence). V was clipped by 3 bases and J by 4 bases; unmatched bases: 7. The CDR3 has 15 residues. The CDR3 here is CASSSGGQDYNEQFF. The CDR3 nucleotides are TGTGCCAGCAGCTCGGGGGGTCAAGATTACAATGAGCAGTTCTTC.

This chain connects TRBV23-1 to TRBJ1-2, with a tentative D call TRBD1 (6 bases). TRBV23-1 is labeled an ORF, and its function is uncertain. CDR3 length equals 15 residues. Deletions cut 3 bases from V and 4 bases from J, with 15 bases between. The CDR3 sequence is CASSHRLGHPYGYTF. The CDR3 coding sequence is TGCGCCAGCAGTCATCGCCTGGGACATCCCTATGGCTACACCTTC.

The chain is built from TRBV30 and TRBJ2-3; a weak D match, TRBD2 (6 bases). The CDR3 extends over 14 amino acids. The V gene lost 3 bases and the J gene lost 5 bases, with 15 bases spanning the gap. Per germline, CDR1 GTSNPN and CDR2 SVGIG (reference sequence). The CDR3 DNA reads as TGTGCCTGGAGCACCGGGACTTTAGGAGATACGCAGTATTTT. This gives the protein CAWSTGTLGDTQYF.

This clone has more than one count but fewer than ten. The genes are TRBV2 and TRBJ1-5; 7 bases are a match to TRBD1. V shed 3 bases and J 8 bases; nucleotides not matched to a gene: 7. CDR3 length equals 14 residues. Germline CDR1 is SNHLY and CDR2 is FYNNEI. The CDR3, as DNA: TGTGCCAGCAGTGAGACAGGGATAAGTGAGCCCCAGCATTTT. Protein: CASSETGISEPQHF. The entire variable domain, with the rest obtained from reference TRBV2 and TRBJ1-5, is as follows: EPEVTQTPSHQVTQMGQEVILRCVPISNHLYFYWYRQILGQKVEFLVSFYNNEISEKSEIFDDQFSVERPDGSNFTLKIRSTKLEDSAMYFCASSETGISEPQHFGDGTRLSIL.

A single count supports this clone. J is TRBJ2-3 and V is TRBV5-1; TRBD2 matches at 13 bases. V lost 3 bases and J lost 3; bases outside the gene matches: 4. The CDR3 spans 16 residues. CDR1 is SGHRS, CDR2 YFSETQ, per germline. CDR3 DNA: TGCGCCAGCAGCTGGGGACTAGCGGGAAGTACAGATACGCAGTATTTT. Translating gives CASSWGLAGSTDTQYF.

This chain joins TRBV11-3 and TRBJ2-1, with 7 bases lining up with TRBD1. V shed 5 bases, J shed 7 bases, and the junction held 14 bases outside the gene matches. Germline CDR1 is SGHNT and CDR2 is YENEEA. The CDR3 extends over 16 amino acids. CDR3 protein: CASSPRGTDRRNEQFF. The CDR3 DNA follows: TGTGCCAGCAGCCCCCGAGGAACGGACAGGAGGAATGAGCAGTTCTTC.